These T cell receptor beta chains were read from a single sample in a study of identifying expanded T cells in peripheral blood. Method: immunoSEQ multiplex PCR; TCRdb's copy keeps in-frame clones and lacks some. This table holds around 130,000 clones, approximately 86% found once. The material sequenced was blood. The receptors shown here come from a person between 18 and 70 years old in good health. CDR3s include the opening cysteine and the closing phenylalanine or tryptophan. A D gene is named only where the DNA matches it firmly. The size of a clone is reported for some rows only, either as once, few or many, or as a class for expanded clones.

clone_size	v_call	d_call	j_call	cdr3_aa	cdr3_nt
NA	TRBV29-1	TRBD2	TRBJ2-1	CSVEDLGLAGGGNEQFF	TGCAGCGTTGAAGATCTGGGACTAGCGGGGGGAGGAAATGAGCAGTTCTTC
NA	TRBV2	NA	TRBJ1-2	CASSLSRGRDYGYTF	TGTGCCAGCAGCTTAAGCAGGGGACGAGACTATGGCTACACCTTC
NA	TRBV2	TRBD2	TRBJ2-3	CASSTTGGQVTDTQYF	TGTGCCAGCAGTACTACGGGAGGGCAGGTCACAGATACGCAGTATTTT
NA	TRBV19	NA	TRBJ1-2	CASSIIGQGCTF	TGTGCCAGTAGTATCATAGGACAAGGTTGCACCTTC
NA	TRBV2	NA	TRBJ2-1	CASSEDEDNEQFF	TGTGCCAGCAGTGAGGATGAGGACAATGAGCAGTTCTTC
NA	TRBV6-6	NA	TRBJ1-2	CASSPSSRTYGYTF	TGTGCCAGCAGCCCATCCTCTCGTACGTATGGCTACACCTTC
once	TRBV7-2	NA	TRBJ2-7	CASSRSLVTEQYF	TGTGCCAGCAGCCGATCACTAGTTACCGAGCAGTACTTC
NA	TRBV7-9	TRBD1	TRBJ1-5	CASSKGTGGVSYTNQPQHF	TGTGCCAGCAGCAAAGGGACAGGGGGAGTCTCTTATACCAATCAGCCCCAGCATTTT
NA	TRBV6-1	TRBD1	TRBJ2-4	CASSEGERGRNIQYF	TGTGCCAGCAGTGAAGGGGAAAGGGGGCGGAACATTCAGTACTTC
NA	TRBV29-1	TRBD2	TRBJ2-7	CSVGAGDRAPLIF	TGCAGCGTTGGGGCGGGGGATCGGGCTCCTCTTATCTTC
NA	TRBV19	NA	TRBJ2-7	CASSSLGGEQYF	TGTGCCAGTAGTTCTCTCGGGGGCGAGCAGTACTTC
once	TRBV29-1	NA	TRBJ2-7	CSVGRDATYEQYF	TGCAGCGTTGGCCGGGACGCCACCTACGAGCAGTACTTC
NA	TRBV11-1	NA	TRBJ1-1	CASSPPPGATMNTEAFF	TGTGCCAGCAGCCCTCCCCCGGGGGCGACCATGAACACTGAAGCTTTCTTT
NA	TRBV5-4	TRBD1	TRBJ2-4	CASSSRDRENIQYF	TGTGCCAGCAGCTCCCGGGACAGGGAAAACATTCAGTACTTC
few	TRBV7-9	NA	TRBJ1-2	CASSLVQGGYTF	TGTGCCAGCAGCTTAGTACAGGGAGGCTACACCTTC
NA	TRBV6-1	TRBD1	TRBJ1-5	CASSEATGLNQPQHF	TGTGCCAGCAGTGAAGCGACAGGGTTAAATCAGCCCCAGCATTTT
NA	TRBV7-2	NA	TRBJ2-2	CASSLGNTGELFF	TGTGCCAGCAGCTTAGGGAACACCGGGGAGCTGTTTTTT
NA	TRBV9	NA	TRBJ1-2	CASSVVGRRDYTF	TGTGCCAGCAGCGTAGTTGGTCGGCGGGACTACACCTTC
NA	TRBV7-2	NA	TRBJ2-6	CASRASFSGANVLTF	TGTGCCAGCAGGGCCAGCTTCTCTGGGGCCAACGTCCTGACTTTC
NA	TRBV7-6	TRBD2	TRBJ2-7	CASSSVPGLAGGFYEQYF	TGTGCCAGCAGCTCAGTACCGGGACTAGCGGGGGGTTTCTACGAGCAGTACTTC
NA	TRBV2	NA	TRBJ1-6	CASRAFNSPLHF	TGTGCCAGCAGGGCTTTTAATTCACCCCTCCACTTT
NA	TRBV7-7	TRBD1	TRBJ1-6	CASRNRGRDSPNSPLHF	TGTGCCAGCAGGAATCGAGGGCGGGACAGTCCGAATTCACCCCTCCACTTT
NA	TRBV7-9	NA	TRBJ1-3	CASSLEIGNGNTIYF	TGTGCCAGCAGCTTAGAGATAGGCAACGGAAACACCATATATTTT
few	TRBV18	NA	TRBJ2-7	CASSPQGTAPYEQYF	TGTGCCAGCTCACCACAAGGGACGGCACCCTACGAGCAGTACTTC
NA	TRBV7-9	TRBD2	TRBJ2-7	CASSPSPWAGDGNEQYF	TGTGCCAGCAGCCCCTCACCTTGGGCGGGGGACGGGAACGAGCAGTACTTC
NA	TRBV7-9	TRBD1	TRBJ1-1	CASSLWRGQGNTEAFF	TGTGCCAGCAGCTTATGGAGGGGGCAAGGGAACACTGAAGCTTTCTTT
NA	TRBV2	NA	TRBJ2-3	CADSGFTDTQYF	TGTGCCGACAGCGGATTCACAGATACGCAGTATTTT
NA	TRBV6-6	TRBD1	TRBJ1-2	CASRWGRGQFGYTF	TGTGCCAGCAGGTGGGGCAGGGGGCAGTTTGGCTACACCTTC
NA	TRBV11-3	TRBD2	TRBJ2-5	CASSPDRGGKETQYF	TGTGCCAGCAGCCCTGACCGGGGGGGGAAAGAGACCCAGTACTTC
NA	TRBV2	NA	TRBJ1-5	CASSAVTPGTNQPQHF	TGTGCCAGCAGTGCAGTGACTCCGGGGACCAATCAGCCCCAGCATTTT
NA	TRBV18	TRBD1	TRBJ2-7	CASSPRQDRDTYEQYF	TGTGCCAGCTCACCTCGCCAGGACAGGGACACCTACGAGCAGTACTTC
NA	TRBV28	NA	TRBJ2-6	CASSSGQSGANVLTF	TGTGCCAGCAGTTCCGGACAGTCTGGGGCCAACGTCCTGACTTTC
NA	TRBV6-6	NA	TRBJ1-5	CASSPAGAGSQPQHF	TGTGCCAGCAGTCCCGCGGGGGCTGGCAGTCAGCCCCAGCATTTT
NA	TRBV5-8	TRBD1	TRBJ2-2	CASSFGTGGFTELFF	TGTGCCAGCAGCTTCGGGACAGGGGGCTTTACGGAGCTGTTTTTT
once	TRBV28	TRBD2	TRBJ2-7	CASSLMAGGPSPYEQYF	TGTGCCAGCAGTTTGATGGCGGGAGGGCCCTCCCCCTACGAGCAGTACTTC
NA	TRBV7-9	NA	TRBJ2-5	CATYLVGSSETQYF	TGTGCCACCTACCTTGTAGGGTCGTCAGAGACCCAGTACTTC
NA	TRBV28	NA	TRBJ2-3	CASLGFPRDTQYF	TGTGCCAGCCTGGGGTTCCCCCGAGATACGCAGTATTTT
NA	TRBV20-1	NA	TRBJ1-2	CSARGGFGYTF	TGCAGTGCTAGAGGGGGTTTTGGCTACACCTTC
NA	TRBV6-1	TRBD1	TRBJ1-4	CASSAKDRAEKLFF	TGTGCCAGCAGCGCTAAAGACAGGGCGGAAAAACTGTTTTTT
once	TRBV29-1	NA	TRBJ1-1	CSAHLSFEAFF	TGCAGCGCCCACTTGAGTTTTGAAGCTTTCTTT
NA	TRBV28	TRBD1	TRBJ2-7	CASTGGLRTIYEQYF	TGTGCCAGTACAGGGGGCTTAAGGACTATCTACGAGCAGTACTTC
NA	TRBV2	NA	TRBJ1-3	CASSEARQTNTIYF	TGTGCCAGCAGTGAAGCGCGGCAGACAAACACCATATATTTT
NA	TRBV5-1	NA	TRBJ2-3	CASSPGRQPSDTQYF	TGCGCCAGCAGCCCGGGACGCCAGCCCTCAGATACGCAGTATTTT
once	TRBV6-5	TRBD1	TRBJ1-2	CASQRGRRGYTF	TGTGCCAGCCAAAGGGGGCGACGGGGCTACACCTTC
NA	TRBV18	TRBD1	TRBJ1-1	CASSQGQGRTEAFF	TGTGCCAGCTCACAGGGACAGGGGCGGACTGAAGCTTTCTTT
NA	TRBV28	TRBD2	TRBJ2-7	CASHGGLAGFEQYF	TGTGCCAGCCATGGGGGACTAGCGGGATTCGAGCAGTACTTC
NA	TRBV6-1	TRBD1	TRBJ2-7	CASSVPSGGEQYF	TGTGCCAGCAGTGTCCCCTCAGGGGGCGAGCAGTACTTC
NA	TRBV9	NA	TRBJ2-5	CASSVMGKETQYF	TGTGCCAGCAGCGTAATGGGGAAAGAGACCCAGTACTTC
NA	TRBV10-3	NA	TRBJ1-6	CAIGDNSPLHF	TGTGCCATCGGCGATAATTCACCCCTCCACTTT
NA	TRBV19	TRBD1	TRBJ1-1	CASSIETGRTEAFF	TGTGCCAGTAGTATAGAGACAGGGAGGACTGAAGCTTTCTTT
NA	TRBV6-5	TRBD1	TRBJ1-1	CASSYVDRVDTEAFF	TGTGCCAGCAGTTACGTCGACAGGGTGGACACTGAAGCTTTCTTT
NA	TRBV7-9	TRBD2	TRBJ2-1	CASSLGGLDEQFF	TGTGCCAGCAGCTTAGGGGGACTAGATGAGCAGTTCTTC
NA	TRBV2	TRBD2	TRBJ2-1	CASSAASGGAREQFF	TGTGCCAGCAGTGCGGCTAGCGGGGGGGCACGGGAGCAGTTCTTC
NA	TRBV9	NA	TRBJ2-7	CASSRNAYEQYF	TGTGCCAGCAGCAGAAACGCCTACGAGCAGTACTTC
NA	TRBV5-1	TRBD2	TRBJ2-2	CASSLGTSGDTGELFF	TGCGCCAGCAGCTTGGGGACTAGCGGGGACACCGGGGAGCTGTTTTTT
NA	TRBV29-1	NA	TRBJ2-7	CSVEDLVTPYEQYF	TGCAGCGTTGAAGATCTGGTGACACCCTACGAGCAGTACTTC
NA	TRBV18	NA	TRBJ1-1	CASSYGQTAMNTEAFF	TGTGCCAGCTCCTACGGACAGACTGCGATGAACACTGAAGCTTTCTTT
NA	TRBV18	NA	TRBJ1-2	CASSPGGGRYGYTF	TGTGCCAGCTCACCAGGAGGCGGCCGCTATGGCTACACCTTC